These 29 T cell receptor beta chains were all obtained from the same sample, sequenced in a study of cytomegalovirus exposure and HLA in healthy donors. Both 60 Vbeta primers and 13 Jbeta primers went into the PCR. Generated by immunoSEQ multiplex PCR, the TCRdb table keeps only in-frame clones and is missing some. Here the sample spans fewer than 100,000 clones, under 85% being singletons. What was sequenced was PBMCs. The receptor source for this set is a woman in her thirties or forties in good health and CMV-seropositive.

The chain is built from TRBV2 and TRBJ2-3; 8 bases match TRBD2. Germline lookup yields CDR1 SNHLY and CDR2 FYNNEI. The CDR3 is 16 amino acids. V shed 1 base, J shed 3 bases, and the junction held 6 bases outside the gene matches. CDR3 residues: CASSEEGLAGTDTQYF. For the CDR3, the DNA is TGTGCCAGCAGTGAAGAGGGGTTAGCGGGGACAGATACGCAGTATTTT.

The gene calls are TRBV15 and TRBJ2-1; 7 bases align to TRBD2. Trimming at V came to 2 bases and at J to 9 bases, leaving 10 bases not matched to a gene. The CDR3 extends over 15 amino acids. Germline assignment: CDR1 LNHNV and CDR2 YYDKDF (reference sequence). The CDR3 nucleotides read TGTGCCACCAGCAGACAGCGGGATACCTTAGGTGAGCAGTTCTTC. This codes for CATSRQRDTLGEQFF. Complete variable domain (other parts from reference TRBV15 and TRBJ2-1): DAMVIQNPRYQVTQFGKPVTLSCSQTLNHNVMYWYQQKSSQAPKLLFHYYDKDFNNEADTPDNFQSRRPNTSFCFLDIRSPGLGDTAMYLCATSRQRDTLGEQFFGPGTRLTVL.

The V and J genes are TRBV14 and TRBJ1-1, with a possible D match to TRBD1 (5 bases). Deletions cut 4 bases from V and 7 bases from J, with 16 bases between. The CDR3 has 14 amino acids. From germline, CDR1 is SGHDN and CDR2 FVKESK. CDR3: CASSPGAGEGEAFF. The CDR3 DNA follows: TGTGCCAGCAGCCCAGGAGCGGGGGAAGGTGAAGCTTTCTTT. Supplemented by reference TRBV14 and TRBJ1-1, the full variable domain reads EAGVTQFPSHSVIEKGQTVTLRCDPISGHDNLYWYRRVMGKEIKFLLHFVKESKQDESGMPNNRFLAERTGGTYSTLKVQPAELEDSGVYFCASSPGAGEGEAFFGQGTRLTVV.

J is TRBJ1-5 and V is TRBV27; possible D gene TRBD1, 5 bases. V dropped 8 bases and J dropped 3 bases, with 11 bases sitting between them. This CDR3 has 13 residues. CDR1 and CDR2 from the germline V gene are MNHEY and SMNVEV (reference sequence). This CDR3 is CASRGGFNQPQHF. CDR3 nucleotides: TGTGCCAGCCGCGGGGGATTCAATCAGCCCCAGCATTTT.

The V call is TRBV28, the J call TRBJ1-2; unclear D gene. Germline-derived CDR1 and CDR2 are MDHEN and SYDVKM. V was clipped by 7 bases and J by 8 bases, with 20 bases between them. This CDR3 contains 14 residues. CDR3 sequence reads: CASTSPDRPRGYTF. CDR3 DNA: TGTGCCAGCACCTCCCCCGACCGGCCGAGGGGCTACACCTTC.

This chain uses TRBV5-1 with TRBJ2-7, with 9 bases that match TRBD2. Per germline, CDR1 SGHRS and CDR2 YFSETQ. Trimming cost V 0 bases and J 3 bases; bases outside gene matches: 4. The CDR3 is 15 amino acids. CDR3 protein: CASSLVGGGGYEQYF. The DNA of the CDR3 is TGCGCCAGCAGCTTGGTAGGCGGGGGGGGCTACGAGCAGTACTTC.

This sequence joins TRBV30 and TRBJ2-2, with D tentatively TRBD1 (6 bases). The CDR3 is made up of 14 amino acids. V was trimmed by 2 bases and J by 6 bases, leaving 13 bases between them. Germline loops: CDR1 GTSNPN, CDR2 SVGIG (reference sequence). The CDR3 region has the DNA TGTGCCTGGAGTTACAGGGCTCGGGCCGGGGAGCTGTTTTTT. It specifies CAWSYRARAGELFF.

This clone has just one count. J is TRBJ2-2 and V is TRBV7-9, with D possibly matching TRBD1 (6 bases). CDR1 is SEHNR and CDR2 is FQNEAQ in the germline V gene (reference sequence). CDR3 length: 14 residues. V lost 5 bases and J 5 bases, leaving 12 bases between the germline ends. CDR3 DNA sequence: TGTGCCAGCAGCCCGAAGGACAGAACCGGGGAGCTGTTTTTT. Encoded protein: CASSPKDRTGELFF.

The rearrangement uses TRBV6-6 and TRBJ1-1; 9 bases match TRBD1. V trimming: 8 bases; J trimming: 0 bases; junction bases outside the gene matches: 10. Germline CDR1 is MNHNY and CDR2 is SVGAGI (reference sequence). This CDR3 has 16 residues. The CDR3 DNA is TGTGCCAGCGTTTTCGGGACAGGGCCCATGAACACTGAAGCTTTCTTT. Translating gives CASVFGTGPMNTEAFF.

This clone occurred once. The chain carries TRBV2 and TRBJ2-7; 12 bases match TRBD2. The CDR3 sequence is 14 residues long. The germline V gene encodes CDR1 SNHLY and CDR2 FYNNEI. The junction had 8 bases not matched to a gene; V was cut back by 5 bases and J by 9 bases. The CDR3, as DNA: TGTGCCAGCAGTCAGACTAGCGGGAGAGGAGGGCAGTACTTC. It is translated as CASSQTSGRGGQYF.

The gene calls are TRBV6-6 and TRBJ1-2; TRBD1 aligns across 7 bases. The germline gives CDR1 MNHNY, CDR2 SVGAGI (reference sequence). The CDR3 runs 16 residues. V lost 6 bases and J lost 4; bases outside the gene matches: 14. The chain's CDR3 is CASSPGEVGGSYGYTF. For the CDR3, the DNA is TGTGCCAGCAGCCCGGGTGAGGTAGGGGGCAGCTATGGCTACACCTTC.

The chain couples TRBV27 to TRBJ2-1; 7 nucleotides match TRBD1. The CDR3 covers 16 residues. CDR1 and CDR2 (germline): MNHEY, SMNVEV (reference sequence). Trimming removed 3 bases from V and 0 bases from J; junction bases left unmatched: 5. The CDR3, as DNA: TGTGCCAGCAGTTTTAGAGGGGGCGGCTCCTACAATGAGCAGTTCTTC. Its translation: CASSFRGGGSYNEQFF.

This clone was counted once. This rearrangement joins TRBV6-1 to TRBJ2-7; a possible D gene is TRBD2 (5 bases). Trimming shortened V by 7 bases and J by 2 bases, and 12 bases separated the two germline ends. CDR3 length equals 13 residues. Looked up from germline, CDR1 is MNHNS and CDR2 is SASEGT. The CDR3 sequence: CASKREPTYEQYF. The CDR3 DNA is TGTGCCAGCAAACGGGAACCGACCTACGAGCAGTACTTC.

The rearrangement links TRBV7-2 to TRBJ2-3, with a possible D match to TRBD2 (5 bases). CDR3 size: 15 residues. V was shortened by 5 bases and J by 0 bases, with 12 bases between the two germline ends. Germline V gives CDR1 SGHTA, CDR2 FQGNSA. The CDR3 DNA sequence: TGTGCCAGCAGCATCAGCGGTTCTAGCACAGATACGCAGTATTTT. Translating it yields CASSISGSSTDTQYF.

The rearrangement joins TRBV7-9 to TRBJ1-1; D is unresolved. V was shortened by 1 base and J by 1 base, with 10 bases between the two germline ends. In germline, CDR1 is SEHNR, CDR2 FQNEAQ (reference sequence). The CDR3 is 15 amino acids. The CDR3 spells CASSLERGRNTEAFF. The CDR3 coding sequence is TGTGCCAGCAGCTTAGAGCGGGGAAGGAACACTGAAGCTTTCTTT.

The chain links TRBV27 to TRBJ1-2; possibly TRBD1 for D (6 bases). The CDR3 sequence is 13 residues long. Germline CDR1 is MNHEY and CDR2 is SMNVEV (reference sequence). The ends were cut back, 3 bases at V and 4 bases at J, with 9 bases in the middle. CDR3 in amino acids: CASSFGQFYGYTF. DNA for the CDR3: TGTGCCAGCAGTTTTGGACAGTTCTATGGCTACACCTTC.

This chain connects TRBV2 to TRBJ1-5, with TRBD1 matching 10 bases. The V and J ends lost 6 bases and 6 bases, in that order; junction bases with no gene match: 5. This CDR3 spans 14 amino acids. Germline V gene lookup returns CDR1 SNHLY and CDR2 FYNNEI. Here the CDR3 reads CASSRQGAGQPQHF. CDR3 DNA sequence: TGTGCCAGCAGCCGACAGGGGGCTGGTCAGCCCCAGCATTTT.

This rearrangement joins TRBV7-2 to TRBJ1-5; 9 positions match TRBD1. This CDR3 region has 15 residues. Germline assignment: CDR1 SGHTA and CDR2 FQGNSA. Trimming cost V 4 bases and J 5 bases; bases outside gene matches: 6. Here the CDR3 reads CASSSGDRVYQPQHF. The CDR3 nucleotides read TGTGCCAGCAGCTCAGGGGACAGGGTGTATCAGCCCCAGCATTTT.

This clone has a single count. The chain links TRBV5-6 to TRBJ2-7; D unclear. The CDR3 contains 15 residues. Looked up from germline, CDR1 is SGHDT and CDR2 is YYEEEE. Trimming stripped 2 bases from V and 2 bases from J, with 14 bases between. The CDR3 coding sequence is TGTGCCAGCAGCTTTACTCGGGTGGCAGCCTACGAGCAGTACTTC. This translates into CASSFTRVAAYEQYF.

The genes are TRBV5-8 and TRBJ2-2; TRBD1 aligns across 9 bases. CDR3 size: 15 residues. In germline, CDR1 is SGHTS, CDR2 YDEGEE. Trimming took 2 bases from V and 4 from J; bases not matched to a gene: 3. CDR3 amino acids: CASSFRTGATGELFF. Written as DNA, the CDR3 is TGTGCCAGCAGCTTTCGGACAGGGGCCACCGGGGAGCTGTTTTTT.

The genes are TRBV5-1 and TRBJ2-1; TRBD2 matches 7 bases. The junction had 4 bases not matched to a gene; V was cut back by 0 bases and J by 4 bases. The CDR3 has 15 residues. Germline V CDR1 and CDR2: SGHRS, YFSETQ. CDR3 region: CASSLEWGGYNEQFF. DNA of the CDR3: TGCGCCAGCAGCTTGGAATGGGGGGGATACAATGAGCAGTTCTTC. The full variable domain, with the rest looked up from reference TRBV5-1 and TRBJ2-1, is KAGVTQTPRYLIKTRGQQVTLSCSPISGHRSVSWYQQTPGQGLQFLFEYFSETQRNKGNFPGRFSGRQFSNSRSEMNVSTLELGDSALYLCASSLEWGGYNEQFFGPGTRLTVL.

The rearrangement uses TRBV7-3 and TRBJ2-3, with 8 bases fitting TRBD2. The CDR3 is 15 residues long. With V trimmed by 5 bases and J by 2 bases, 6 bases remained unmatched. Looked up from germline, CDR1 is SGHTA and CDR2 is FQGTGA. The CDR3 is CASSLQTSVTDTQYF. Written as DNA, the CDR3 is TGTGCCAGCAGCCTCCAGACTAGCGTCACAGATACGCAGTATTTT.

A few counts support this clone. V and J are TRBV6-1 and TRBJ2-1, with 8 bases that match TRBD1. This CDR3 has 15 amino acids. The ends lost 6 bases at V and 7 bases at J; junction bases unmatched: 11. Germline V gene lookup returns CDR1 MNHNS and CDR2 SASEGT. CDR3 loop: CASRGQGALWNEQFF. The CDR3 region has the DNA TGTGCCAGCAGAGGACAGGGCGCGCTTTGGAATGAGCAGTTCTTC.

The V and J genes are TRBV30 and TRBJ1-2; no reliable D call. CDR1 and CDR2 (germline): GTSNPN, SVGIG (reference sequence). CDR3 length: 13 amino acids. Trimming left V 0 bases short and J 6 bases short, with 11 bases between. The CDR3 bases are TGTGCCTGGAGTGTAGGCAGAGGAAATGGCTACACCTTC. Its protein is CAWSVGRGNGYTF.

This sequence joins TRBV5-6 and TRBJ2-1; no clear D gene. V was pared by 0 bases and J by 5 bases, with 6 bases between. CDR1 is SGHDT, CDR2 YYEEEE, per germline. CDR3 size: 13 residues. The CDR3, as DNA: TGTGCCAGCAGCTTGGTTAGCAACAATGAGCAGTTCTTC. Its translation is CASSLVSNNEQFF.

The V gene is TRBV5-6, the J gene TRBJ2-2; TRBD2 matches at 8 bases. Per the germline V gene, CDR1 is SGHDT and CDR2 is YYEEEE. The junction had 15 bases not matched to a gene; V was cut back by 1 base and J by 4 bases. CDR3 length equals 19 residues. DNA of the CDR3: TGTGCCAGCAGCTTGTTTTTATCGGGAGGGCCATGGGGCACCGGGGAGCTGTTTTTT. This translates into CASSLFLSGGPWGTGELFF.

This rearrangement joins TRBV6-5 to TRBJ2-7; D possibly corresponds to TRBD1 (6 bases). V shed 6 bases and J shed 6 bases, with 21 bases lying between them. Germline values: CDR1 MNHEY, CDR2 SVGAGI. The CDR3 covers 15 residues. CDR3 region: CASSPGHRVGREQYF. The DNA for the CDR3 is TGTGCCAGCAGCCCTGGCCACAGGGTCGGGCGCGAGCAGTACTTC.

J is TRBJ2-1 and V is TRBV11-3; 8 bases match TRBD1. Germline V gene lookup returns CDR1 SGHNT and CDR2 YENEEA. The length of the CDR3 is 15 residues. The J segment lost 9 bases and the V segment lost 7 bases, leaving 14 bases of the junction unmatched. DNA of the CDR3: TGTGCCAGCAAACAAATCCAGGGGGCCTTTGGTGAGCAGTTCTTC. It translates to CASKQIQGAFGEQFF.

CDR3 sequence: CASSGSGIHNEQFF. As DNA, the CDR3 is TGTGCCAGCAGCGGTAGCGGGATCCACAATGAGCAGTTCTTC. J is TRBJ2-1 and V is TRBV9, with TRBD2 matching 8 bases. The CDR3 length is 14 residues. The V segment lost 3 bases and the J segment 5 bases; nucleotides outside the gene matches: 4. Germline CDR1 reads SGDLS; CDR2 reads YYNGEE.